Shown below are 25 T cell receptor beta chains from a single sample sequenced in a study of blood T cell repertoires in COVID-19. The method was immunoSEQ multiplex PCR; TCRdb's version includes in-frame clones alone and lacks a portion of them. The top ten clones hold around 0.93% of a sample with 190,000 or so clones, around four fifths of them seen once. Sequenced: peripheral blood. These receptors were obtained from a man aged 55 to 70 with COVID-19, enrolled during active disease.

The chain recombines TRBV24-1 with TRBJ2-5; a weak D match, TRBD2 (5 bases). Germline V gene sequence: CDR1 KGHDR, CDR2 SFDVKD. Deletions cut 4 bases from V and 5 bases from J, with 7 bases between. This CDR3 comprises 12 residues. The CDR3 sequence is CATSEREETQYF. The CDR3 DNA follows: TGTGCCACCAGTGAGAGGGAGGAGACCCAGTACTTC.

V gene TRBV4-3 combines with J gene TRBJ2-3, with a weak D call TRBD1 (5 bases). This CDR3 is built from 14 residues. Germline V gene data show CDR1 as LGHNA and CDR2 as YSLEER. The V end was cut by 0 bases, the J end by 5 bases, with 9 bases between. Here the CDR3 DNA reads TGCGCCAGCAGCCAAGAACGTACAGGAGATACGCAGTATTTT. Protein sequence: CASSQERTGDTQYF.

The J gene is TRBJ1-1, the V gene TRBV12-3 or TRBV12-4, with 9 bases identical to TRBD1. This CDR3 contains 13 residues. Trimming removed 2 bases from V and 11 bases from J; junction bases left unmatched: 6. The CDR3 DNA reads TGTGCCAGCAGTTTAAGCCGGACAGGGGATGCTTTCTTT. Amino acid sequence: CASSLSRTGDAFF.

The chain employs TRBV3-1 (or the pseudogene TRBV3-2) and TRBJ1-1; 7 bases fit TRBD1. The CDR3 loop spans 14 amino acids. Per the germline V gene, CDR1 is LGHDT and CDR2 is YNNKEL (reference sequence). The junction had 3 bases not matched to a gene; V was cut back by 4 bases and J by 1 base. CDR3 in DNA: TGTGCCAGCAGCCCCCGGGACAGGAACACTGAAGCTTTCTTT. This gives the protein CASSPRDRNTEAFF.

The chain combines TRBV19 with TRBJ1-6; TRBD1 matches 7 bases. After removal of 9 bases from V and 6 bases from J, the junction contained 5 bases not matched to a gene. This CDR3 region has 13 residues. Germline-derived CDR1 and CDR2 are LNHDA and SQIVND (reference sequence). CDR3 sequence: CASRDSRNSPLHF. In DNA, the CDR3 is TGTGCCAGCCGGGACAGTCGTAATTCACCCCTCCACTTT.

The chain uses TRBV19 and TRBJ2-7; D is perhaps TRBD1 (6 bases). CDR3 size: 16 residues. Per the germline V gene, CDR1 is LNHDA and CDR2 is SQIVND (reference sequence). The ends were cut back, 4 bases at V and 2 bases at J, with 18 bases in the middle. This CDR3 reads CASSTQGFGQTYEQYF. In nucleotides, the CDR3 is TGTGCCAGTAGTACGCAGGGGTTCGGGCAAACCTACGAGCAGTACTTC.

The chain has TRBV29-1 and TRBJ1-1; perhaps TRBD1 as D (5 bases). The V end lost 5 bases, the J end lost 2 bases, and 12 bases lay between the germline ends. Germline-derived CDR1 and CDR2 are SQVTM and ANQGSEA. The CDR3 has 13 residues. Written as DNA, the CDR3 is TGCAGCGTTCTGACAGCCACCAACACTGAAGCTTTCTTT. This encodes CSVLTATNTEAFF.

In nucleotides, the CDR3 is TGTGCCAGCTCAACACTTAGCGGGGTCGGCTACACCTTC. Translating it yields CASSTLSGVGYTF. The rearrangement links TRBV18 to TRBJ1-2; no definite D call. The CDR3 runs to 13 residues. Trimming stripped 5 bases from V and 8 bases from J, with 15 bases between. CDR1 and CDR2 from the germline V gene are KGHSH and LQKENI.

V and J are TRBV7-2 and TRBJ1-1, with a possible D match to TRBD1 (5 bases). The CDR3 spans 13 residues. Germline V CDR1 and CDR2: SGHTA, FQGNSA. Trimming removed 5 bases from V and 1 base from J, with 8 bases in between. CDR3 amino acids: CASSVQGNTEAFF. The CDR3 DNA reads as TGTGCCAGCAGCGTTCAGGGGAACACTGAAGCTTTCTTT.

CDR3 sequence: CASSVAVLSYEQYF. Here the CDR3 DNA reads TGTGCCAGCAGCGTAGCGGTCCTCTCCTACGAGCAGTACTTC. V usage is TRBV9 and J usage is TRBJ2-7; unclear D gene. V lost 0 bases, J lost 0 bases, and 7 bases lay in between. The CDR3 is 14 amino acids. CDR1 is SGDLS and CDR2 is YYNGEE in the germline V gene.

The rearrangement joins TRBV19 to TRBJ2-5; TRBD1 agrees at 9 bases. CDR3 size: 16 residues. Germline values: CDR1 LNHDA, CDR2 SQIVND (reference sequence). J was trimmed by 5 bases and V by 8 bases; bases with no gene match: 15. The CDR3 nucleotides read TGTGCCAGTGGCCGACTAGAACAGGGGGCCAAGGAGACCCAGTACTTC. The encoded protein is CASGRLEQGAKETQYF.

The V call is TRBV19, the J call TRBJ1-1; a possible D gene is TRBD1 (6 bases). The CDR3 totals 14 residues. The V end lost 3 bases, the J end lost 5 bases, and 13 bases lay between the germline ends. The germline CDR1 and CDR2 sequences are LNHDA and SQIVND (reference sequence). CDR3 residues: CASSILPGTTEAFF. The CDR3 DNA reads TGTGCCAGTAGTATTCTTCCTGGGACAACTGAAGCTTTCTTT.

The sample holds one count of this clone. J is TRBJ2-5 and V is TRBV5-8; a weak D match, TRBD1 (5 bases). From germline, CDR1 is SGHTS and CDR2 YDEGEE. The CDR3 runs to 16 residues. V was clipped by 1 base and J by 4 bases, with 17 bases between them. The CDR3 DNA is TGTGCCAGCAGCTTGACAGGAGCCCGGGTTGGAGAGACCCAGTACTTC. This sequence encodes CASSLTGARVGETQYF. Drawing the rest from reference TRBV5-8 and TRBJ2-5, the complete variable domain is EAGVTQSPTHLIKTRGQQATLRCSPISGHTSVYWYQQALGLGLQFLLWYDEGEERNRGNFPPRFSGRQFPNYSSELNVNALELEDSALYLCASSLTGARVGETQYFGPGTRLLVL.

This clone was observed once. The V and J genes are TRBV7-2 and TRBJ2-3; TRBD2 matches 7 bases. Trimming cost V 5 bases and J 2 bases; bases outside gene matches: 4. Per the germline V gene, CDR1 is SGHTA and CDR2 is FQGNSA. CDR3 length equals 14 residues. For the CDR3, the DNA is TGTGCCAGCAGCACTAGCGCCCACACAGATACGCAGTATTTT. Translated: CASSTSAHTDTQYF.

CDR3 coding DNA: TGTGCCTGCACTACGAGCTCCTACAATGAGCAGTTCTTC. Translated: CACTTSSYNEQFF. The J gene is TRBJ2-1, the V gene TRBV30; D unclear. Germline CDR1 GTSNPN, CDR2 SVGIG (reference sequence). This CDR3 contains 13 residues. V was pared by 6 bases and J by 0 bases, with 9 bases between. Combining the CDR3 with reference TRBV30 and TRBJ2-1 gives the whole variable domain SQTIHQWPATLVQPVGSPLSLECTVEGTSNPNLYWYRQAAGRGLQLLFYSVGIGQISSEVPQNLSASRPQDRQFILSSKKLLLSDSGFYLCACTTSSYNEQFFGPGTRLTVL.

CDR3 coding DNA: TGTGCCAGCTTAGAACAGGGGAAAAACCCCCTTAGGGCTTTCTTT. Its protein product is CASLEQGKNPLRAFF. The genes are TRBV18 and TRBJ1-1; 7 nucleotides agree with TRBD1. The germline CDR1 and CDR2 sequences are KGHSH and LQKENI. V trimming: 7 bases; J trimming: 11 bases; junction bases outside the gene matches: 19. The CDR3 spans 15 residues.

This clone was recorded once. The chain's CDR3 is CASGSGTDYGYTF. The CDR3 DNA is TGTGCCAGCGGCTCAGGGACAGACTATGGCTACACCTTC. The chain has TRBV12-3 or TRBV12-4 and TRBJ1-2; 7 bases map to TRBD1. The CDR3 has 13 amino acids. The V and J ends lost 8 bases and 3 bases, in that order; junction bases with no gene match: 6.

The CDR3 loop reads CASSLNRAYEQYF. Written as DNA, the CDR3 is TGTGCCAGCAGTTTAAACAGGGCCTACGAGCAGTACTTC. The J gene is TRBJ2-7, the V gene TRBV27, with D maybe TRBD1 (6 bases). The CDR3 has 13 amino acids. CDR1 and CDR2 from the germline V gene are MNHEY and SMNVEV (reference sequence). V gave up 2 bases and J gave up 2 bases, with 7 bases separating them.

This rearrangement joins TRBV12-3 or TRBV12-4 to TRBJ1-1; a possible D gene is TRBD1 (5 bases). The CDR3 totals 11 residues. V was clipped by 5 bases and J by 6 bases, with 7 bases between them. The CDR3 protein is CASSPTAEAFF. The CDR3 nucleotides read TGTGCCAGCAGTCCGACAGCTGAAGCTTTCTTT.

The V gene is TRBV11-1, the J gene TRBJ1-1; TRBD1 aligns across 9 bases. The V segment lost 5 bases and the J segment 0 bases; nucleotides outside the gene matches: 4. The CDR3 totals 15 residues. The V gene's germline CDR1 is SGHAT and CDR2 FQDESV (reference sequence). CDR3 residues: CASSPRTGVNTEAFF. The CDR3 coding sequence is TGTGCCAGCAGCCCTCGGACAGGGGTGAACACTGAAGCTTTCTTT.

This clone was detected a few times. The rearrangement links TRBV18 to TRBJ1-1; a possible D gene is TRBD1 (5 bases). The V end was cut by 3 bases, the J end by 5 bases, with 10 bases between. This CDR3 comprises 13 residues. CDR1 KGHSH and CDR2 LQKENI come from the germline V gene. CDR3 coding DNA: TGTGCCAGCTCACCGGCGGAGGGGACTGAAGCTTTCTTT. Translated, it gives CASSPAEGTEAFF.

This clone has more than one count but fewer than ten. This chain connects TRBV12-3 or TRBV12-4 to TRBJ1-5; D not certain. This CDR3 is built from 13 residues. Trimming cost V 6 bases and J 4 bases, with 10 bases left between them. CDR3 sequence: CASSYTENQPQHF. CDR3 in DNA: TGTGCCAGCAGCTATACAGAAAATCAGCCCCAGCATTTT.

This clone was seen only a few times. The chain recombines TRBV6-5 with TRBJ2-2; D perhaps matches TRBD2 (5 bases). From germline, CDR1 is MNHEY and CDR2 SVGAGI. The length of the CDR3 is 15 residues. Deletions cut 10 bases from V and 0 bases from J, with 15 bases between. The CDR3 DNA follows: TGTGCCACCCTGAGGACGGGGTCGAACACCGGGGAGCTGTTTTTT. Translated, it gives CATLRTGSNTGELFF.

J is TRBJ1-1 and V is TRBV10-3; 10 positions match TRBD1. The CDR3 sequence is 15 residues long. After removal of 10 bases from V and 7 bases from J, the junction contained 15 bases not matched to a gene. CDR1 is ENHRY, CDR2 SYGVKD, per germline. As DNA, the CDR3 is TGTGCCAGTCGGGACAGGGGTAAGGGAGTGAATGAAGCTTTCTTT. Its protein is CASRDRGKGVNEAFF.

V and J are TRBV5-1 and TRBJ2-7, with D unclear. Looked up from germline, CDR1 is SGHRS and CDR2 is YFSETQ. The V gene lost 3 bases and the J gene lost 0 bases, with 10 bases spanning the gap. This CDR3 is built from 14 residues. The CDR3 DNA sequence: TGCGCCAGCAGCTCCTCTACGAACTCCTACGAGCAGTACTTC. It translates to CASSSSTNSYEQYF.